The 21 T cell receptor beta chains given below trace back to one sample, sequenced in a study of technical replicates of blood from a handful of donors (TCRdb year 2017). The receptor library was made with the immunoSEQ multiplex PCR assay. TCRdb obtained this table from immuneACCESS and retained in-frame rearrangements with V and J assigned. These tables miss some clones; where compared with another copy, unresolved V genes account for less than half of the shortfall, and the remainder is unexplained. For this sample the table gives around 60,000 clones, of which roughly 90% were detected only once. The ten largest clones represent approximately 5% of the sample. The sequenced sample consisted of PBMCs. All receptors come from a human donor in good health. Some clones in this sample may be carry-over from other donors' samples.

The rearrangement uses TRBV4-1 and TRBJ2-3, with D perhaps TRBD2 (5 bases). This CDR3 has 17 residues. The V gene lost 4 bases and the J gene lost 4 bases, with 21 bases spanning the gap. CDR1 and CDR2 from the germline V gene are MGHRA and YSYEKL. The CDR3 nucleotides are TGCGCCAGCAGCCCTACTGGTGCCCTGGTGAGGGCAGATACGCAGTATTTT. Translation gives CASSPTGALVRADTQYF.

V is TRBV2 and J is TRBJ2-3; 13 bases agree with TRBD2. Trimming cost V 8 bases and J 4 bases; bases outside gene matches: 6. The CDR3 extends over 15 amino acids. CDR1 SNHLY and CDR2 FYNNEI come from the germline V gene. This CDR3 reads CASGTSGGVSDTQYF. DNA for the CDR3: TGTGCCAGCGGTACTAGCGGGGGGGTCTCAGATACGCAGTATTTT.

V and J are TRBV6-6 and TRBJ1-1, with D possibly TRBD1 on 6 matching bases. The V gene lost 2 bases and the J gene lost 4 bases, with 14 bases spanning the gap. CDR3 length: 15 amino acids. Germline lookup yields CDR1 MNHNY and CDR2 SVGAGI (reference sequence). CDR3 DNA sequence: TGTGCCAGCAGTTACCCCAACAGAGGGGGCACTGAAGCTTTCTTT. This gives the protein CASSYPNRGGTEAFF.

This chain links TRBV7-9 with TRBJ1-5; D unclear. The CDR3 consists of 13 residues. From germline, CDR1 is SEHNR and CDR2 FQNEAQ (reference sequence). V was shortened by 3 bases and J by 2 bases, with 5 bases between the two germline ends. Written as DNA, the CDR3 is TGTGCCAGCAGCTTGTCGGGCAATCAGCCCCAGCATTTT. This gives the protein CASSLSGNQPQHF.

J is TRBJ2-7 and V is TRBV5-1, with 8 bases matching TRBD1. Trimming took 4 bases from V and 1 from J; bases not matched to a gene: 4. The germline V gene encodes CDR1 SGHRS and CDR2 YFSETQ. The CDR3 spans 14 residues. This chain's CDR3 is CASSRGQGSYEQYF. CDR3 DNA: TGCGCCAGCAGCAGAGGACAGGGTTCCTACGAGCAGTACTTC.

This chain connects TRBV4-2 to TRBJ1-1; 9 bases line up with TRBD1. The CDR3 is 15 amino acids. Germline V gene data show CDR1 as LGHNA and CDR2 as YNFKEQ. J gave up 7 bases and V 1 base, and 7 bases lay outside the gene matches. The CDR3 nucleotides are TGTGCCAGCAGCCAAGGACCGGACAGGGGAAATGAAGCTTTCTTT. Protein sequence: CASSQGPDRGNEAFF.

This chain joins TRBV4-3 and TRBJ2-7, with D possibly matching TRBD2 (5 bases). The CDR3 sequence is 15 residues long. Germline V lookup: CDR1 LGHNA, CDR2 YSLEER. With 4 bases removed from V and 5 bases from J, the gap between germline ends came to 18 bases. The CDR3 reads CASSPMYGSGNEQYF. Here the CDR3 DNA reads TGCGCCAGCAGCCCGATGTATGGGTCGGGGAACGAGCAGTACTTC.

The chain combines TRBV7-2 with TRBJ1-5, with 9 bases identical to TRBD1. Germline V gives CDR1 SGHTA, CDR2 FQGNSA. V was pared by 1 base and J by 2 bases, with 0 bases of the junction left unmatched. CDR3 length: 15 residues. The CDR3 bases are TGTGCCAGCAGCTTAGGGGACAGGGGCAATCAGCCCCAGCATTTT. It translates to CASSLGDRGNQPQHF.

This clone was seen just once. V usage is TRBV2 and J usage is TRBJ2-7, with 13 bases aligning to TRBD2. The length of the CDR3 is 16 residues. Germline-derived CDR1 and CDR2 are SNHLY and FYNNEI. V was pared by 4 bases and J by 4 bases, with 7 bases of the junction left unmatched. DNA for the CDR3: TGTGCCAGCAGTGGACTAGCGGGAGGTCTGTGGTACGAGCAGTACTTC. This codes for CASSGLAGGLWYEQYF.

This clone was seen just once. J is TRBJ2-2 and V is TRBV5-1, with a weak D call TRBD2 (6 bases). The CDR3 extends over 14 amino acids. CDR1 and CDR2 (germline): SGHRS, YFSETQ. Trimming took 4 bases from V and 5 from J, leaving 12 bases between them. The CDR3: CASSPGGSTGELFF. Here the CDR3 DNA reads TGCGCCAGCAGCCCTGGAGGGAGTACCGGGGAGCTGTTTTTT.

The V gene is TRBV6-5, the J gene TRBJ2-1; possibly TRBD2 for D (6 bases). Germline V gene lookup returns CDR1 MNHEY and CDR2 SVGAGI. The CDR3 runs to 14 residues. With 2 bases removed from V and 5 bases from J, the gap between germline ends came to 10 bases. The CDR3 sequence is CASSYGDSHNEQFF. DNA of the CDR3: TGTGCCAGCAGTTACGGGGACTCGCACAATGAGCAGTTCTTC.

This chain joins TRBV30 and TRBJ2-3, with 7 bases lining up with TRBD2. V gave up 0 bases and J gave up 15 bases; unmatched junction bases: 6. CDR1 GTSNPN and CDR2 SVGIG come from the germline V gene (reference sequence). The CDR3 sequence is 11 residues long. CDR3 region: CAWSVAGASYF. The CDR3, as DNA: TGTGCCTGGAGTGTTGCGGGAGCGTCATATTTT. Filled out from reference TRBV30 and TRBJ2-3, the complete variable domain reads SQTIHQWPATLVQPVGSPLSLECTVEGTSNPNLYWYRQAAGRGLQLLFYSVGIGQISSEVPQNLSASRPQDRQFILSSKKLLLSDSGFYLCAWSVAGASYFGPGTRLTVL.

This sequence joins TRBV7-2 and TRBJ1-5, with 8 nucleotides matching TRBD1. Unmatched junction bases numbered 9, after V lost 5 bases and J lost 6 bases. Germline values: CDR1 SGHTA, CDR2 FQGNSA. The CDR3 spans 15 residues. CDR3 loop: CASSPRQGQVQPQHF. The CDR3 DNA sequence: TGTGCCAGCAGCCCCCGACAGGGGCAGGTTCAGCCCCAGCATTTT.

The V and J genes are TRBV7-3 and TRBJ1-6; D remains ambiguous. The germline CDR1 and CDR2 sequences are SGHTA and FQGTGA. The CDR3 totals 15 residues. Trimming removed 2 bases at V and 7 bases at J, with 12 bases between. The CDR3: CASSLGGWGNSPLHF. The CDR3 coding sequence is TGTGCCAGCAGCTTAGGCGGGTGGGGAAATTCACCCCTCCACTTT.

The CDR3 spells CASSLQGAPDTQYF. In DNA form, the CDR3 reads TGTGCCAGCAGCTTACAGGGCGCCCCAGATACGCAGTATTTT. The rearrangement joins TRBV7-9 to TRBJ2-3; tentative D call: TRBD1 (5 bases). CDR1 is SEHNR and CDR2 is FQNEAQ in the germline V gene (reference sequence). V shed 2 bases and J shed 4 bases, with 10 bases lying between them. CDR3 length: 14 residues.

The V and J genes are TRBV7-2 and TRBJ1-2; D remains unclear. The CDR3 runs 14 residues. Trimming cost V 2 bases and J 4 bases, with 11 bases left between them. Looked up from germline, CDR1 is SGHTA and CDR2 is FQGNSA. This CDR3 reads CASSLNPRLYGYTF. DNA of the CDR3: TGTGCCAGCAGCTTAAATCCCAGACTCTATGGCTACACCTTC. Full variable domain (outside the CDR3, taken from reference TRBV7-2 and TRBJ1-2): GAGVSQSPSNKVTEKGKDVELRCDPISGHTALYWYRQSLGQGLEFLIYFQGNSAPDKSGLPSDRFSAERTGGSVSTLTIQRTQQEDSAVYLCASSLNPRLYGYTFGSGTRLTVV.

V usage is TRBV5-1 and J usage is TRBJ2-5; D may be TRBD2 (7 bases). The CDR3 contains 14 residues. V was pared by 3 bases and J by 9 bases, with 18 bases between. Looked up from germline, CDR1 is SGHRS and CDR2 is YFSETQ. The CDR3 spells CASSWAAGAGAQYF. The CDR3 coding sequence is TGCGCCAGCAGCTGGGCTGCGGGGGCTGGGGCCCAGTACTTC.

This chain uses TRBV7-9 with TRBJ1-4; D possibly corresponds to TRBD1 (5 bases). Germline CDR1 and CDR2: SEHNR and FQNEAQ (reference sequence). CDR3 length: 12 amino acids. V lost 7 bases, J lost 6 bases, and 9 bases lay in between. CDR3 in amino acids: CASTETDEKLFF. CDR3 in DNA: TGTGCCAGCACCGAGACAGATGAAAAACTGTTTTTT.

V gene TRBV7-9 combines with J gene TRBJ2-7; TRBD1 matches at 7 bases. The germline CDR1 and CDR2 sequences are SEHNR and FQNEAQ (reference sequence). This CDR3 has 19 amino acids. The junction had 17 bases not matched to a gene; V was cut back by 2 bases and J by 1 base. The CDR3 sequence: CASSLSPDLSPRGSYEQYF. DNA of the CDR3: TGTGCCAGCAGCTTAAGTCCGGATCTCTCTCCCAGGGGGTCCTACGAGCAGTACTTC.

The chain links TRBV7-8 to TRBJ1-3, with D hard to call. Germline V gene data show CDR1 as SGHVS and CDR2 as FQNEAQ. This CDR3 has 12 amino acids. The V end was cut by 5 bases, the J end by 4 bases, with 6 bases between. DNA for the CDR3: TGTGCCAGCAGCCCCCCGGGAAACACCATATATTTT. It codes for CASSPPGNTIYF.

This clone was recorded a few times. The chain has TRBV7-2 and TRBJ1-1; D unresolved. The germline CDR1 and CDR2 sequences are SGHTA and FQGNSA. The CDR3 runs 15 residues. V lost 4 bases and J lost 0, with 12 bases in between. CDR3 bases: TGTGCCAGCAGCTCCACTAGTCAGATGAACACTGAAGCTTTCTTT. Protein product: CASSSTSQMNTEAFF.